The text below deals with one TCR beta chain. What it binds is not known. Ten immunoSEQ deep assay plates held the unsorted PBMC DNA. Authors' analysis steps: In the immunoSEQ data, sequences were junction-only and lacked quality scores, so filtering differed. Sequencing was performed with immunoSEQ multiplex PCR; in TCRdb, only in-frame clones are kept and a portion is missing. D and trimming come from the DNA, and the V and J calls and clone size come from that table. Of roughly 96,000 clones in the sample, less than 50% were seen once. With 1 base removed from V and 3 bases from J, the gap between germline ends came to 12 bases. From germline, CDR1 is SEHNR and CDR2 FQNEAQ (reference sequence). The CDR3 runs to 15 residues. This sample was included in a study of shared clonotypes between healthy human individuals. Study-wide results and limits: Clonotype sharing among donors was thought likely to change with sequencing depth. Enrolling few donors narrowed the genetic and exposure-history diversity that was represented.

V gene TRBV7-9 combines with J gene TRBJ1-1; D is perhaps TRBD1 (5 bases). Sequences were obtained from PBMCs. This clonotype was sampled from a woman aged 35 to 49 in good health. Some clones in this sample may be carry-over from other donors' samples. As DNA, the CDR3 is TGTGCCAGCAGCTTAGAGGGGCTTGGTCACACTGAAGCTTTCTTT. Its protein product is CASSLEGLGHTEAFF.